This T cell receptor beta chain emerged from a study of blood T cell repertoires in COVID-19 (dated by TCRdb to between 2020 and 2021). Describing the broader study: Collaborator samples came from the United States, Italy and Spain and covered acute and convalescent phases of COVID-19. The repertoires were released in a freely available public database intended as a resource for research on the immune response to SARS-CoV-2. Sample metadata almost always included a de-identified subject ID, COVID-19 status, age in years and sex. The material from the prospective study consisted of cDNA or gDNA derived from T cells, B-cell-depleted T cells, or PBMCs. The samples were drawn from the first 160 participants of the ongoing ImmuneRACE study and from some 1,300 subjects provided by 6 global collaborators. HLA class I and class II types, where available, came from metadata supplied by the sample provider rather than from assay-based typing. Deeply sampled blood TCRbeta repertoires from subjects exposed to, actively infected with, or recovered from COVID-19 were included in the dataset.

TCRbeta CDR3 regions were amplified from genomic DNA by means of the immunoSEQ Assay, a bias-controlled multiplex PCR. Under the source paper's analysis protocol: The number of nucleated cells in each sample was estimated from the amplification of reference gene primers within the assay. To quantify the absolute abundance of each unique TCRbeta CDR3 rearrangement, sequence reads were collapsed and filtered. For each sample, productive Simpson clonality was calculated by taking the square root of Simpson's diversity index across productive rearrangements. TCRdb's version of the immuneACCESS table is confined to in-frame rearrangements and falls short of the full clone set. An unresolved V gene accounts for under half of the shortfall where checked; the remainder is of unknown origin. Clonal size and the V and J genes are those of that table, whereas D and trimming came from the DNA. The sample includes about 320,000 clones, with about 91% observed a single time. Of the sample, approximately 9% is held by the ten largest clones.

Spanning cysteine to phenylalanine, the CDR3 consists of 14 amino acids. Only the CDR3 DNA is retained, 42 bases long and in frame from the first base. The CDR1 and CDR2 encoded by the germline V gene are MNHEY and SVGEGT. Relative to germline, V is 4 bases shorter and J is 4 bases shorter, with 10 bases between their ends. As for this clone: Its antigen is still unknown. No much larger clone exists at a distance of one base, and base qualities are not known.

In the prospective study, participants were 18 to 89 years old, resided in fewer than 25 geographic areas of the United States, and were enrolled through a virtual design. In the prospective study, cohorts were assigned on the basis of participant-reported clinical history obtained from a screening survey and a study questionnaire. Recovered participants in ImmuneRACE Cohort 3 were defined as having two consecutive negative NP/OP PCR tests, clearance from a healthcare professional, or resolution of symptoms. In the prospective study, whole blood, serum and a nasopharyngeal or oropharyngeal swab were collected from each participant by mobile phlebotomists. Additional blood draws and questionnaires over an approximately 2-month period could optionally be provided by prospective study participants. Prospective study blood samples were shipped either frozen or at room temperature before DNA extraction.

Study-wide findings and limitations: Clinical and demographic metadata were provided uncurated, with the amount varying by source and participant.

Specimen: PBMCs or T cells enriched from blood (not recorded which). The V and J genes are TRBV6-2 or TRBV6-3 and TRBJ2-2; the D segment could be TRBD2, given 7 matching bases. The sequence came from a woman between 18 and 29 years old who had recovered from COVID-19. The CDR3 in this case is CASSWGGGTGELFF. The nucleotides are TGTGCCAGCAGTTGGGGGGGCGGCACCGGGGAGCTGTTTTTT.